The 3 T cell receptor beta chains below all came from one sample that was sequenced in a study of control samples from healthy donors and cancer patients. Here immunoSEQ multiplex PCR was the method, and the copy in TCRdb shows in-frame clones only, minus some. The sample holds about 220,000 clones, 90% to 95% seen once. Sequences were obtained from blood. These receptors originate from a man in his fifties in good health.

The CDR3 DNA is TGTGCCTGGGGATCCAGGGGCAGGGCAAGAGGCTACACCTTC. Translating gives CAWGSRGRARGYTF. J is TRBJ1-2 and V is TRBV30; tentatively, D is TRBD1 (6 bases). This CDR3 contains 14 residues. Trimming took off 5 bases at V and 8 bases at J, with 21 bases between the two ends. CDR1 GTSNPN and CDR2 SVGIG come from the germline V gene (reference sequence).

The DNA for the CDR3 is TGTGCCAGCAGCTTAGACAGGGGGGGTGGCTACACCTTC. Residues: CASSLDRGGGYTF. The V and J genes are TRBV11-2 and TRBJ1-2, with 7 bases matching TRBD1. V gave up 0 bases and J gave up 7 bases; unmatched junction bases: 2. Germline CDR1 is SGHAT and CDR2 is FQNNGV. This CDR3 has 13 amino acids.

V and J are TRBV19 and TRBJ1-6, with D unresolved. Germline lookup yields CDR1 LNHDA and CDR2 SQIVND (reference sequence). V lost 4 bases, J lost 9 bases, and 16 bases lay in between. This CDR3 comprises 15 residues. The CDR3 coding sequence is TGTGCCAGTAGTAGAAGGACGGGTTCCAGTTCACCCCTCCACTTT. The encoded protein is CASSRRTGSSSPLHF. Using reference TRBV19 and TRBJ1-6 for the parts outside the CDR3, the full variable domain is DGGITQSPKYLFRKEGQNVTLSCEQNLNHDAMYWYRQDPGQGLRLIYYSQIVNDFQKGDIAEGYSVSREKKESFPLTVTSAQKNPTAFYLCASSRRTGSSSPLHFGNGTRLTVT.